The rows below give T cell receptor beta chains drawn from one sample of a study of neurological immune-mediated disorders. TCRdb recomputed calls from the 5' RACE reads with MiXCR, one row per CDR3 protein. The sample consists of 18,000 or so distinct CDR3 sequences, about 15% of them appearing once. The specimen was CD4+ T cells from blood. The receptors were gathered from a woman aged 60 to 75 with HTLV-1-associated myelopathy (HAM/TSP). Each CDR3 is given with its conserved first and last residue. D genes are given only for firm matches. Clone size, where shown, is once, few, many, or a class for clones that have expanded.

clone_size,v_call,j_call,d_call,cdr3_nt,cdr3_aa
many,TRBV5-6,TRBJ1-2,TRBD1,TGTGCCAGCACCCCGGGAGGGGGCACTAACTATGGCTACACCTTC,CASTPGGGTNYGYTF
many,TRBV7-2,TRBJ2-3,TRBD1,TGTGCCAGCAGCGTTCCGTTCGGGACAGCTTATCCCACAGATACGCAGTATTTT,CASSVPFGTAYPTDTQYF
many,TRBV7-8,TRBJ2-7,-,TGTGCCAGCAGCTTAGTTGATGCGGTCGACGAGCAGTACTTC,CASSLVDAVDEQYF
few,TRBV11-3,TRBJ2-7,-,TGTGCCAGCAGCCCGCGGACGGGCGAGCAGTACTTC,CASSPRTGEQYF
many,TRBV7-2,TRBJ1-3,-,TGTGCCAGCAGCCCCGTGAAGGTTAACTCTGGAAACACCATATATTTT,CASSPVKVNSGNTIYF
-,TRBV3-1,TRBJ2-1,TRBD2,TGTGCCAGCAGCCAAGGGGAAAGGACTAGCGGGAGGGACAATGAGCAGTTCTTC,CASSQGERTSGRDNEQFF
many,TRBV7-2,TRBJ2-3,TRBD2,TGTGCCAGCAGCTTAGGATTAGCGGGCGATACGCAGTATTTT,CASSLGLAGDTQYF
many,TRBV7-2,TRBJ2-7,-,TGTGCCAGCAGCTTAGGGAGGAGCGTCTACGAGCAGTACTTC,CASSLGRSVYEQYF
-,TRBV5-1,TRBJ2-7,-,TGCGCCAGCAGCTTCCCGTATGGATCCTACGAGCAGTACTTC,CASSFPYGSYEQYF
many,TRBV11-2,TRBJ2-1,-,TGTGCCAGCAGCGCCCAGAGGAATGAGCAGTTCTTC,CASSAQRNEQFF
many,TRBV20-1,TRBJ2-4,-,TGCAGTGCTAGAGATCAAACAGGGATGGACAAAAACATTCAGTACTTC,CSARDQTGMDKNIQYF
many,TRBV10-3,TRBJ1-2,-,TGTGCCATCAGTGGTCAGGAGGCTAACTATGGCTACACCTTC,CAISGQEANYGYTF
many,TRBV7-7,TRBJ2-1,-,TGTGCCAGCTCTAGCGCAGGTGTTCGTGAGCAGTTCTTC,CASSSAGVREQFF
-,TRBV7-8,TRBJ2-1,-,-,CASSFYICSARSTYNEQFF
many,TRBV5-1,TRBJ2-3,-,TGCGCCAGCAGCTTGGAAGGGGGACCAGATACGCAGTATTTT,CASSLEGGPDTQYF
many,TRBV10-3,TRBJ2-5,-,TGTGCCATCAGCCCCCCGGCGGCAGAGACCCAGTACTTC,CAISPPAAETQYF
medium-sized,TRBV20-1,TRBJ2-7,-,TGCAGTGCTAGCGGGACACTAAACCCCTACGAGGAGTACTTC,CSASGTLNPYEEYF
many,TRBV24-1,TRBJ2-3,TRBD2,TGTGCCACAGGACTAGCGGAGTTAACAGATACGCAGTATTTT,CATGLAELTDTQYF
many,TRBV5-1,TRBJ1-2,-,TGCGCCAGCAGCTCGGGAGCAGTCGTGGACTATGGCTACACCTTC,CASSSGAVVDYGYTF
many,TRBV3-1,TRBJ2-1,TRBD2,TGTGCCAGCAGCCGGCGGGGGGAGTTTTACAATGAGCAGTTCTTC,CASSRRGEFYNEQFF
many,TRBV20-1,TRBJ2-7,TRBD2,TGCAGTGCTAGCAGAGCTAGCGGGACCTACGAGCAGTACTTC,CSASRASGTYEQYF
many,TRBV20-1,TRBJ1-2,-,TGCAGTGCTGCCCCAGCGAACTATGGCTACACCTTC,CSAAPANYGYTF
many,TRBV20-1,TRBJ2-1,-,TGCAGTGCTAGAAAGGACTCGCAGTTCTTC,CSARKDSQFF
-,TRBV6-1,TRBJ1-5,-,TGTGCCAGCAGTGAAATAGTCAGGGGCACTCAGCCCCAGCATTTT,CASSEIVRGTQPQHF
-,TRBV5-6,TRBJ2-1,-,-,CASSFYICSARGQSSYNEQFF
many,TRBV7-2,TRBJ1-6,-,TGTGCCAGCAGCTTAGATCGGGAGTCACCCCTCCACTTT,CASSLDRESPLHF
many,TRBV5-1,TRBJ2-7,TRBD2,TGCGCCAGCAATTGGGGTAGCGGGAGCTCCTACGAGCAGTACTTC,CASNWGSGSSYEQYF
many,TRBV7-2,TRBJ2-2,-,TGTGCCAGCAGCCCCCGAGTGGGTTCCGGGGAGCTGTTTTTT,CASSPRVGSGELFF
-,TRBV18,TRBJ1-2,-,TGTGCCAGCTCACCGCGGGAGGTCGGTAGCTATGGCTACACCTTC,CASSPREVGSYGYTF
many,TRBV12-3/TRBV12-4,TRBJ1-5,-,TGTGCCAGCAGCAAAAGGAATCAGCCCCAGCATTTT,CASSKRNQPQHF
many,TRBV27,TRBJ2-2,TRBD1,TGTGCCAGCAGTTTCCTTCGACAGGGGGCACCCGGGGAGCTGTTTTTT,CASSFLRQGAPGELFF
many,TRBV7-2,TRBJ2-5,-,TGTGCCAGCAGCTTCTACAAGGAGAACCAGTACTTC,CASSFYKENQYF
many,TRBV6-2/TRBV6-3,TRBJ2-7,-,TGTGCCAGCAGCGGGACCCTCCACGAGCAGTACTTC,CASSGTLHEQYF
few,TRBV27,TRBJ1-6,-,TGTGCCAGCAGTTTATCGCAACGGGGACCGCTTAATTCACCCCTCCACTTT,CASSLSQRGPLNSPLHF
-,TRBV20-1,TRBJ2-7,-,TGCAGTGCCCGAATGACATCGCGGGGGCCCGAACTCGAGTACGAGCAGTACTTC,CSARMTSRGPELEYEQYF
medium-sized,TRBV5-6,TRBJ1-3,-,TGTGCCAGCAGCCGGGACACCAGCTCTGGAAACACCATATATTTT,CASSRDTSSGNTIYF
medium-sized,TRBV7-2,TRBJ2-1,TRBD2,TGTGCCAGCAGCCCCCTAGCGGGGGGAGGTGAGCAGTTCTTC,CASSPLAGGGEQFF
many,TRBV20-1,TRBJ2-5,-,TGCAGTGCTAGAAACCCTGAAAAGATAGAAGAGACCCAGTACTTC,CSARNPEKIEETQYF
many,TRBV27,TRBJ1-6,TRBD1,TGTGCCAGCAGGGACAGGGGGTCACCCCTCCACTTT,CASRDRGSPLHF
many,TRBV6-1,TRBJ2-7,-,TGTGCCGCCACGGAAGAGGGGGAGCAGTACTTC,CAATEEGEQYF
many,TRBV5-1,TRBJ2-2,-,TGCGCCAGCAGCTTGGACGGGGTCGGGGAGCTGTTTTTT,CASSLDGVGELFF
many,TRBV20-1,TRBJ2-1,TRBD2,TGCAGTGCTAGCGGGCTAGCGGGAGCCCGACCTTATTCCTACAATGAGCAGTTCTTC,CSASGLAGARPYSYNEQFF
many,TRBV7-2,TRBJ2-3,TRBD1,TGTGCCAGCTTGAGGGGGCGCAATACAGATACGCAGTATTTT,CASLRGRNTDTQYF
many,TRBV6-6,TRBJ2-7,TRBD2,TGTGCCAGCAGTGTGACTAGCGGGAGCTCCTACGAGCAGTACTTC,CASSVTSGSSYEQYF
many,TRBV4-1,TRBJ1-6,-,TGCGCCAGCAGCCAAGTGAAGGAGGGGAATTCACCCCTCCACTTT,CASSQVKEGNSPLHF
many,TRBV20-1,TRBJ2-2,-,TGCAGTGCTAGAGATCGGTCCGGCCAGGGACGTACCGGGGAGCTGTTTTTT,CSARDRSGQGRTGELFF
many,TRBV9,TRBJ1-5,-,TGTGCCAGCAGCGCTACAGGGCACGACCAGCCCCAGCATTTT,CASSATGHDQPQHF
many,TRBV5-6,TRBJ2-1,TRBD2,TGTGCCAGCAGCTTGAGACTAGCGGCCTACAATGAGCAGTTCTTC,CASSLRLAAYNEQFF
many,TRBV4-2,TRBJ2-2,-,TGTGCCAGCAGCCAAGATTTGAACTCCGGGGAGCTGTTTTTT,CASSQDLNSGELFF
many,TRBV19,TRBJ2-1,-,TGTGCCAGTAGTATGCACTATGAGCAGTTCTTC,CASSMHYEQFF
-,TRBV20-1,TRBJ2-2,TRBD2,TGCAGTGCTAGAGAGGGACTAGCCGGGGGCACCGGGGAGCTGTTTTTT,CSAREGLAGGTGELFF
many,TRBV5-1,TRBJ2-2,TRBD2,TGCGCCAGCAGCTTGGCCCTAGCGGGGAGCACCGGGGAGCTGTTTTTT,CASSLALAGSTGELFF
medium-sized,TRBV5-1,TRBJ2-3,-,TGCGCCAGCAGCTTGGACAGGGTAGGAACAGATACGCAGTATTTT,CASSLDRVGTDTQYF